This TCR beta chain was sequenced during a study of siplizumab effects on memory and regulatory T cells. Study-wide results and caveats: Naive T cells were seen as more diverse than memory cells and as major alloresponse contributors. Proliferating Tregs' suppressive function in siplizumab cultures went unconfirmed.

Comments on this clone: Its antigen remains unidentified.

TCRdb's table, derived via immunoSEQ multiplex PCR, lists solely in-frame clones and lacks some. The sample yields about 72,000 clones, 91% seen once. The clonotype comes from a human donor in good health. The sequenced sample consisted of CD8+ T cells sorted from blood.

The chain's CDR3 is CASSQRDGRTSGSEQYF. In DNA form, the CDR3 reads TGTGCCAGCAGCCAACGGGACGGCAGGACTAGCGGGAGCGAGCAGTACTTC. The chain employs TRBV7-9 and TRBJ2-7, with 13 bases lining up with TRBD2. CDR3 length: 17 residues. Trimming at V came to 5 bases and at J to 6 bases, leaving 13 bases not matched to a gene. Germline assignment: CDR1 SEHNR and CDR2 FQNEAQ (reference sequence).